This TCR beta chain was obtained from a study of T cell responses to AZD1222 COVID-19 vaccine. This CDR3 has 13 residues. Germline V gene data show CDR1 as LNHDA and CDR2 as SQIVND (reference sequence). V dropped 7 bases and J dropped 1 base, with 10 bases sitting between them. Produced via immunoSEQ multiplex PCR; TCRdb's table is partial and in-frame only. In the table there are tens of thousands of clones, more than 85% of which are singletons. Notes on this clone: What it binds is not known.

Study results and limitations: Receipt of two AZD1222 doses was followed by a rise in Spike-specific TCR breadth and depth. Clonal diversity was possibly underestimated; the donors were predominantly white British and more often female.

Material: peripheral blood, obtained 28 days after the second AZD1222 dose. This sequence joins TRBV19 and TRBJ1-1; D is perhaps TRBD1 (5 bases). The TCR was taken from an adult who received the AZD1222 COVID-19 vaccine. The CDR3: CASKGTGNTEAFF. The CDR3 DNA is TGTGCCAGTAAGGGGACTGGGAACACTGAAGCTTTCTTT.